Reported below is one TCR beta chain. The antigen remains unidentified. The data originate from a study of lymphopenia after photon versus proton radiotherapy. Measured with immunoSEQ multiplex PCR; TCRdb has only the in-frame clones, and not every one. The data contain around 42,000 clones, approximately 83% of them singletons. Findings and caveats of the study: Post-nadir TCR diversity decline inversely tracked overall survival among those who died. Photon-treated patients lost naive T cells and TCR diversity; proton-treated stayed stable. Better survival with proton therapy was suggested as possible, not demonstrated.

V was clipped by 3 bases and J by 1 base; unmatched bases: 11. Germline values: CDR1 SEHNR, CDR2 FQNEAQ (reference sequence). The CDR3 contains 17 residues. The TCR sequence derives from a man in his forties or fifties with gastric cancer. The chain combines TRBV7-9 with TRBJ2-5, with TRBD2 matching 7 bases. Material: peripheral blood, obtained from a patient treated with photon-based radiotherapy. CDR3 residues: CASSFYRLAASQETQYF. The CDR3, as DNA: TGTGCCAGCAGCTTCTATCGGCTAGCGGCGAGCCAAGAGACCCAGTACTTC. The full variable domain, rest sourced from reference TRBV7-9 and TRBJ2-5, is DTGVSQNPRHKITKRGQNVTFRCDPISEHNRLYWYRQTLGQGPEFLTYFQNEAQLEKSRLLSDRFSAERPKGSFSTLEIQRTEQGDSAMYLCASSFYRLAASQETQYFGPGTRLLVL.